Described below is a single T cell receptor beta chain sequence and its context. The sample originates from a study of blood T cell repertoires in COVID-19. This CDR3 is 16 amino acids long. Germline CDR1 is SGDLS and CDR2 is YYNGEE. Losses at the gene ends were 0 bases for V and 3 bases for J; bases not matched to a gene: 1. Method: immunoSEQ multiplex PCR; TCRdb's copy keeps in-frame clones and lacks some. This table holds 200,000 to 300,000 clones, more than 70% found once. The rearrangement uses TRBV9 and TRBJ2-1, with 12 nucleotides matching TRBD2. The TCR sequence derives from a middle-aged woman who had recovered from COVID-19. Sequenced material: peripheral blood. CDR3 sequence: CASSVGTSGIYNEQFF. The CDR3 nucleotides read TGTGCCAGCAGCGTAGGGACTAGCGGGATCTACAATGAGCAGTTCTTC.